Listed below are T cell receptor beta chains from one sample, sequenced in a study of vaccination effects on CD4 cells after COVID-19. The antigens of these receptors remain unknown. The method was immunoSEQ multiplex PCR; TCRdb's version includes in-frame clones alone and lacks a portion of them. The sample consists of 25,000 to 35,000 clones, about 69% of them appearing once. The material sequenced was CD4+ T cells from PBMCs cultured with HCoV-NL63 spike peptides, taken after COVID-19 vaccination. These receptors were obtained from a human donor who received a COVID-19 vaccine. Each CDR3 is given without its conserved first and last residue.

V	J	CDR3
TRBV14	TRBJ2-7	ASSQAWPDSYEQY
TRBV27	TRBJ2-7	ASSLSRGRYEQY
TRBV9	TRBJ1-4	ASSVRGQATNEKLF
TRBV11-2	TRBJ2-7	ASSLSDRGDYEQY
TRBV15	TRBJ2-7	ATSNGIWDRASYEQY
TRBV5-6	TRBJ2-5	ASSLTGIQETQY
TRBV5-4	TRBJ2-1	ASSSALAGGNEQF
TRBV21-1	TRBJ2-7	ASSKARRPIYEQY
TRBV11-2	TRBJ2-1	ASSLDQGTPRKF
TRBV21-1	TRBJ2-7	ATSKFRVPPSYEQY
TRBV19	TRBJ1-6	ASSIERGSSPLH
TRBV10-2	TRBJ1-1	ASKDPVNTEAF
TRBV5-4	TRBJ2-1	ASSFGSGGVGEQF
TRBV5-4	TRBJ1-2	ASSLMQGLRQYGYT
TRBV14	TRBJ2-7	ASSQVGLAERPYEQY
TRBV3-1/TRBV3-2	TRBJ1-5	ASSQGWTGTAYSNQPQH
TRBV7-8	TRBJ1-1	ASSLGSTEAF
TRBV4-2	TRBJ2-1	ASSHLSGSGNEQF
TRBV28	TRBJ1-6	ASTSGGYSSPLH
TRBV29-1	TRBJ1-3	SITGSGNTIY
TRBV2	TRBJ2-5	ASSAVQGLAWETQY
TRBV19	TRBJ2-3	ASSRPGTDTQY
TRBV2	TRBJ1-1	ASRGPGLQGSTEAF
TRBV14	TRBJ2-5	ASSQATAQETQY
TRBV6-2/TRBV6-3	TRBJ2-1	ASSYGGLAGLGEQF
TRBV7-9	TRBJ2-3	ASSRGATDTQY
TRBV4-1	TRBJ1-2	ASSQDYRDYGYT
TRBV7-8	TRBJ2-5	ASSLGVVETQY
TRBV6-6	TRBJ2-7	ASSYSRQGDYEQY
TRBV5-1	TRBJ2-5	ASSLSAGSETQY
TRBV16	TRBJ2-1	ASSQLVLAAYNEQF
TRBV5-4	TRBJ1-1	ASSLVDNGISAF
TRBV5-1	TRBJ1-5	ASSLGTGEGQPQH
TRBV3-1/TRBV3-2	TRBJ2-5	ASSQPRDRQETQY
TRBV5-1	TRBJ2-7	ASSLGGGQGTTYEQY
TRBV27	TRBJ1-6	ASSLEPPRNSPLH
TRBV3-1/TRBV3-2	TRBJ1-2	ASSPTGIGYGYT
TRBV5-1	TRBJ1-1	ASRGGGGMNTEAF
TRBV3-1/TRBV3-2	TRBJ2-1	ASSPTGTGNEQF
TRBV3-1/TRBV3-2	TRBJ1-2	ASSQESTGRLGYT
TRBV6-5	TRBJ1-2	ASTPGQPYGYT
TRBV7-9	TRBJ1-5	ASSLTQGALDRSQPQH
TRBV27	TRBJ2-7	ASSYREGDEQY
TRBV19	TRBJ1-6	ASSPIGGGSPLH
TRBV30	TRBJ1-1	AWSVLDSAHEAF
TRBV6-5	TRBJ1-4	ATSPGQANEKLF
TRBV5-4	TRBJ1-2	ASSPDYRQGETGYT
TRBV12-2	TRBJ1-4	ASLGGEKLF
TRBV9	TRBJ1-2	ASSVGTEINYGYT
TRBV6-6	TRBJ1-1	ASSLPPTGGVTEAF
TRBV15	TRBJ2-1	ATSREGGETGLGNEQF
TRBV11-2	TRBJ1-5	ASSQDRNQPQH
TRBV5-4	TRBJ2-2	ASSIGQAINTGELF
TRBV30	TRBJ1-3	AWRTGVGNTIY
TRBV6-6	TRBJ1-5	ASSFLTGEEPQH
TRBV19	TRBJ2-3	ASSILVPPDTQY
TRBV19	TRBJ2-7	ASSRGLRSYEQY
TRBV15	TRBJ1-2	ATSRTLGGVEWGYT
TRBV18	TRBJ1-1	ASSFDNMNTEAF